What follows are 31 T cell receptor beta chains derived from one specimen sequenced in a study of T-cell reconstitution after alpha-beta-depleted transplantation in children (dated by TCRdb to about 2016). The intended sense of this specimen's treatment or condition label: allogeneic hematopoietic cell transplantation with graft depleted of TCRalphabeta T cells and CD19 B cells. Library construction relied on PCR. This sample was sequenced with an Illumina HiSeq 2500. TCR library preparation used molecular barcoding, with unique molecular identifiers applied to normalize quantification of the TCRbeta repertoire. Using fastp at Q25 and MiXCR, TCRdb reprocessed the public reads and kept productive beta chains. Under each unique CDR3 protein, matching rows form one entry showing the most common genes and DNA. The sample table contains approximately 630,000 distinct CDR3 sequences; only one count was recorded for roughly 13% of them. The ten biggest clones cover about 0.77% of the sample.

The sequences come from PBMCs, collected before TCRalphabeta/CD19-depleted stem cell transplant. These receptors all come from a girl between 2 and 10 years old with congenital amegakaryocytic thrombocytopenia, due to receive a stem cell transplant.

This chain links TRBV5-1 with TRBJ2-3; D is possibly TRBD1 (6 bases). Germline CDR1 and CDR2: SGHRS and YFSETQ. V dropped 4 bases and J dropped 5 bases, with 14 bases sitting between them. There are 14 residues in the CDR3. DNA of the CDR3: TGCGCCAGCAGCAGATGGACAGTTCAAGATACGCAGTATTTT. Amino acids: CASSRWTVQDTQYF. The variable domain in full, with the rest retrieved from reference TRBV5-1 and TRBJ2-3, is KAGVTQTPRYLIKTRGQQVTLSCSPISGHRSVSWYQQTPGQGLQFLFEYFSETQRNKGNFPGRFSGRQFSNSRSEMNVSTLELGDSALYLCASSRWTVQDTQYFGPGTRLTVL.

This clonotype was observed a few times. This chain joins TRBV12-3 or TRBV12-4 and TRBJ2-5, with D tentatively TRBD2 (5 bases). The CDR3 extends over 11 amino acids. V gave up 8 bases and J gave up 4 bases, with 8 bases separating them. CDR3 DNA sequence: TGTGCCAGCTTAGAGGGAGAGACCCAGTACTTC. It codes for CASLEGETQYF.

This clonotype was counted at least ten times. The chain recombines TRBV20-1 with TRBJ2-5, with a possible D match to TRBD1 (5 bases). The ends were cut back, 4 bases at V and 1 base at J, with 10 bases in the middle. Germline values: CDR1 DFQATT, CDR2 SNEGSKA (reference sequence). The CDR3 runs 13 residues. This chain's CDR3 is CSAMTDTQETQYF. CDR3 DNA: TGCAGTGCTATGACAGACACCCAAGAGACCCAGTACTTC.

There are many counts of this clonotype. V usage is TRBV20-1 and J usage is TRBJ2-3; TRBD1 matches 12 bases. The ends lost 1 base at V and 5 bases at J; junction bases unmatched: 4. This CDR3 region has 15 residues. The germline V gene encodes CDR1 DFQATT and CDR2 SNEGSKA (reference sequence). Written as DNA, the CDR3 is TGCAGTGCTAGAGCGGGGACAGGGGGCGGAGATACGCAGTATTTT. Protein product: CSARAGTGGGDTQYF.

The chain has TRBV5-1 and TRBJ1-4, with D possibly being TRBD1 (6 bases). Trimming left V 2 bases short and J 7 bases short, with 15 bases between. This CDR3 is built from 15 residues. In germline, CDR1 is SGHRS, CDR2 YFSETQ. This CDR3 reads CASSFSYREGEKLFF. The CDR3 DNA reads TGCGCCAGCAGCTTTAGCTACAGGGAGGGTGAAAAACTGTTTTTT.

This clonotype appeared a few times. The chain employs TRBV2 and TRBJ2-5; D gene ambiguous. The ends were cut back, 6 bases at V and 7 bases at J, with 15 bases in the middle. The CDR3 is 13 amino acids. Per germline, CDR1 SNHLY and CDR2 FYNNEI. The CDR3 sequence is CASRKDLDRTQYF. The CDR3 DNA sequence: TGTGCCAGCAGGAAGGACCTAGACCGGACCCAGTACTTC.

This clonotype showed up just a few times. This chain uses TRBV29-1 with TRBJ1-2, with D maybe TRBD1 (5 bases). The ends were cut back, 4 bases at V and 1 base at J, with 16 bases in the middle. Germline V gene sequence: CDR1 SQVTM, CDR2 ANQGSEA. There are 15 residues in the CDR3. The CDR3 spells CSVGASQGYNYGYTF. The CDR3 region has the DNA TGCAGCGTTGGTGCTAGCCAGGGATATAACTATGGCTACACCTTC.

This clonotype has a handful of counts. The gene calls are TRBV20-1 and TRBJ2-1; D call uncertain. The CDR3 spans 14 residues. Trimming took off 4 bases at V and 4 bases at J, with 14 bases between the two ends. CDR1 is DFQATT and CDR2 is SNEGSKA in the germline V gene (reference sequence). The CDR3 nucleotides are TGCAGTGCTATTCCTACCGACGGGTACAATGAGCAGTTCTTC. Its translation: CSAIPTDGYNEQFF.

The rearrangement joins TRBV4-1 to TRBJ2-2; D remains ambiguous. The CDR3 sequence is 15 residues long. With 3 bases removed from V and 7 bases from J, the gap between germline ends came to 15 bases. The germline CDR1 and CDR2 sequences are MGHRA and YSYEKL. Written as DNA, the CDR3 is TGCGCCAGCAGCCAGCCGGCCGGTGCGAGCGGGGAGCTGTTTTTT. This sequence encodes CASSQPAGASGELFF.

The chain carries TRBV30 and TRBJ2-1; 7 bases are a match to TRBD2. J lost 7 bases, V lost 7 bases, and 10 bases had no gene match. Per germline, CDR1 GTSNPN and CDR2 SVGIG (reference sequence). CDR3 length: 13 amino acids. Here the CDR3 reads CAFETSLKNEQFF. DNA of the CDR3: TGTGCCTTCGAGACTAGCTTGAAGAATGAGCAGTTCTTC.

The V gene is TRBV6-5, the J gene TRBJ1-6; 11 nucleotides agree with TRBD1. Germline V gene data show CDR1 as MNHEY and CDR2 as SVGAGI. The CDR3 is 16 amino acids. Trimming took 0 bases from V and 7 from J; bases not matched to a gene: 2. The CDR3 DNA is TGTGCCAGCAGTTACTCGTGGGACAGGGGGAATTCACCCCTCCACTTT. As protein: CASSYSWDRGNSPLHF.

Note on this clonotype: An end of the junction differs from the germline gene, which may be a read error. V and J are TRBV7-2 and TRBJ2-7, with TRBD2 matching 9 bases. The CDR3 length is 14 residues. Looked up from germline, CDR1 is SGHTA and CDR2 is FQGNSA. For the CDR3, the DNA is TGTGCCAGCAGCTACATAGCGGGAGCCTACAAGCAGTACTTC. Its protein product is CASSYIAGAYKQYF.

The J gene is TRBJ2-1, the V gene TRBV7-3; 7 bases match TRBD2. J was trimmed by 6 bases and V by 2 bases; bases with no gene match: 4. The germline CDR1 and CDR2 sequences are SGHTA and FQGTGA. The CDR3 is 14 amino acids. In DNA, the CDR3 is TGTGCCAGCAGCTTACTAGCGGCGGGCAATGAGCAGTTCTTC. Its protein product is CASSLLAAGNEQFF.

This clonotype was seen only a few times. The chain has TRBV5-1 and TRBJ2-7, with D perhaps TRBD1 (6 bases). V was trimmed by 0 bases and J by 2 bases, leaving 12 bases between them. CDR1 is SGHRS and CDR2 is YFSETQ in the germline V gene. The CDR3 extends over 15 amino acids. Here the CDR3 reads CASSLADRRAYEQYF. The CDR3 DNA reads as TGCGCCAGCAGCTTGGCAGACAGGCGGGCCTACGAGCAGTACTTC. Based on the CDR3 plus reference TRBV5-1 and TRBJ2-7, the full variable domain is KAGVTQTPRYLIKTRGQQVTLSCSPISGHRSVSWYQQTPGQGLQFLFEYFSETQRNKGNFPGRFSGRQFSNSRSEMNVSTLELGDSALYLCASSLADRRAYEQYFGPGTRLTVT.

The chain couples TRBV29-1 to TRBJ2-5; 9 nucleotides match TRBD2. Germline V CDR1 and CDR2: SQVTM, ANQGSEA. The CDR3 has 13 residues. V lost 3 bases to trimming and J lost 2 bases; unmatched junction nucleotides: 1. Here the CDR3 DNA reads TGCAGCGTTGAGCTAGCGGGACAAGAGACCCAGTACTTC. Protein product: CSVELAGQETQYF. Using reference TRBV29-1 and TRBJ2-5 for the parts outside the CDR3, the full variable domain is SAVISQKPSRDICQRGTSLTIQCQVDSQVTMMFWYRQQPGQSLTLIATANQGSEATYESGFVIDKFPISRPNLTFSTLTVSNMSPEDSSIYLCSVELAGQETQYFGPGTRLLVL.

The V and J genes are TRBV10-3 and TRBJ2-4; D is uncertain. V gave up 6 bases and J gave up 1 base, with 28 bases separating them. The germline CDR1 and CDR2 sequences are ENHRY and SYGVKD. The CDR3 is made up of 20 amino acids. CDR3 loop: CAISVISKSKAKWAKNIQYF. The DNA of the CDR3 is TGTGCCATCAGCGTTATCAGTAAATCAAAAGCCAAATGGGCCAAAAACATTCAGTACTTC.

This clonotype was observed a single time. This chain uses TRBV5-1 with TRBJ2-3, with 10 bases identical to TRBD2. CDR1 and CDR2 from the germline V gene are SGHRS and YFSETQ. The CDR3 consists of 16 residues. J lost 1 base, V lost 4 bases, and 6 bases had no gene match. CDR3 sequence: CASSVTLAGGTDTQYF. As DNA, the CDR3 is TGCGCCAGCAGCGTCACCCTAGCGGGAGGCACAGATACGCAGTATTTT. Full variable domain (missing parts from reference TRBV5-1 and TRBJ2-3): KAGVTQTPRYLIKTRGQQVTLSCSPISGHRSVSWYQQTPGQGLQFLFEYFSETQRNKGNFPGRFSGRQFSNSRSEMNVSTLELGDSALYLCASSVTLAGGTDTQYFGPGTRLTVL.

The J gene is TRBJ1-3, the V gene TRBV5-1, with a tentative D call TRBD1 (5 bases). Trimming pared 0 bases from V and 6 bases from J, leaving 13 bases between. Per the germline V gene, CDR1 is SGHRS and CDR2 is YFSETQ. This CDR3 spans 15 amino acids. As DNA, the CDR3 is TGCGCCAGCAGCTTGGGGGGCTCCGGGGAAAACACCATATATTTT. Translating gives CASSLGGSGENTIYF.

The chain links TRBV10-3 to TRBJ2-7, with D possibly matching TRBD2 (6 bases). Deletions cut 0 bases from V and 5 bases from J, with 11 bases between. The CDR3 runs 14 residues. Germline V gives CDR1 ENHRY, CDR2 SYGVKD. The CDR3 DNA reads TGTGCCATCAGTGAGTCCGTAGCGGACAACGAGCAGTACTTC. Amino acids: CAISESVADNEQYF.

This clonotype was found a few times. This chain uses TRBV10-3 with TRBJ1-4; D is unresolved. The CDR3 has 11 residues. Trimming stripped 10 bases from V and 7 bases from J, with 10 bases between. Germline-derived CDR1 and CDR2 are ENHRY and SYGVKD. CDR3 protein: CATYTGEKLFF. CDR3 in DNA: TGTGCCACCTACACGGGTGAAAAACTGTTTTTT.

V is TRBV7-2 and J is TRBJ1-2; 7 nucleotides agree with TRBD1. Germline V gene sequence: CDR1 SGHTA, CDR2 FQGNSA. J gave up 11 bases and V 1 base, and 10 bases lay outside the gene matches. The CDR3 sequence is 14 residues long. CDR3 residues: CASSLGGTVPGYTF. In DNA form, the CDR3 reads TGTGCCAGCAGCTTAGGGGGGACAGTGCCGGGATACACCTTC.

This clonotype was counted between two and nine times. The chain combines TRBV5-1 with TRBJ2-5; 9 bases are a match to TRBD2. The CDR3 length is 14 residues. Germline lookup yields CDR1 SGHRS and CDR2 YFSETQ. J gave up 2 bases and V 6 bases, and 5 bases lay outside the gene matches. The DNA for the CDR3 is TGCGCCAGCAAACTAGCGGGCCTACAAGAGACCCAGTACTTC. It is translated as CASKLAGLQETQYF.

This clonotype has a count of ten or more. The chain links TRBV29-1 to TRBJ2-7; tentative D call: TRBD1 (6 bases). The germline V gene has CDR1 SQVTM and CDR2 ANQGSEA. The V end was cut by 0 bases, the J end by 11 bases, with 20 bases between. This CDR3 has 14 amino acids. The DNA for the CDR3 is TGCAGCGTTGAAGACCCCCTGAACTCGGCAGGGGAGTACTTC. Translated, it gives CSVEDPLNSAGEYF.

This clonotype was picked up many times. The V call is TRBV5-1, the J call TRBJ2-7, with 7 nucleotides matching TRBD2. Germline V gene lookup returns CDR1 SGHRS and CDR2 YFSETQ. The CDR3 sequence is 20 residues long. With V trimmed by 4 bases and J by 1 base, 23 bases remained unmatched. In DNA form, the CDR3 reads TGCGCCAGCAGCCCGCGATCAGCTAGCGCCGCGGGAGTTCGATCCTACGAGCAGTACTTC. The encoded protein is CASSPRSASAAGVRSYEQYF.

The chain couples TRBV11-1 to TRBJ2-5, with 8 bases identical to TRBD1. The CDR3 is made up of 19 amino acids. Losses at the gene ends were 6 bases for V and 4 bases for J; bases not matched to a gene: 22. The germline V gene encodes CDR1 SGHAT and CDR2 FQDESV (reference sequence). The CDR3 DNA reads TGTGCCAGCAGAAACCCCGAGACAGGGGCTACACGAATGGGAGAGACCCAGTACTTC. This encodes CASRNPETGATRMGETQYF.

This rearrangement joins TRBV6-1 to TRBJ1-5; D is perhaps TRBD1 (6 bases). The CDR3 spans 15 residues. Germline loops: CDR1 MNHNS, CDR2 SASEGT. V lost 5 bases and J lost 5, with 16 bases in between. CDR3 sequence reads: CASSRSRGRDQPQHF. CDR3 DNA sequence: TGTGCCAGCAGTAGATCCCGGGGGCGTGATCAGCCCCAGCATTTT.

This clonotype came up many times. As DNA, the CDR3 is TGCAGCGTTCTTCAGAACACTGAAGCTTTCTTT. It specifies CSVLQNTEAFF. The rearrangement uses TRBV29-1 and TRBJ1-1, with D unresolved. Germline CDR1 and CDR2: SQVTM and ANQGSEA. CDR3 size: 11 residues. The V gene lost 5 bases and the J gene lost 1 base, with 5 bases spanning the gap.

This clonotype turned up a few times. This chain connects TRBV18 to TRBJ1-2; 7 bases fit TRBD1. CDR1 KGHSH and CDR2 LQKENI come from the germline V gene. Germline trimming cut 5 bases from V and 0 bases from J; bases unmatched to any gene: 12. CDR3 size: 17 residues. CDR3 sequence (DNA): TGTGCCAGCTCAGTCGCGTTGGAGGGGGCTTCTAACTATGGCTACACCTTC. Its protein product is CASSVALEGASNYGYTF.

Note on this clonotype: Since a much larger clone is just one base distant, this may be a read error. The rearrangement uses TRBV12-3 or TRBV12-4 and TRBJ2-2; D is unresolved. The CDR3 loop spans 12 amino acids. The DNA of the CDR3 is TGTGCCACCAGTTCTATTGCCGGGGAGCTGTTTTTT. This encodes CATSSIAGELFF.

This clonotype occurred many times. CDR3: CASSQGHGADTQYF. CDR3 DNA: TGCGCCAGCAGCCAGGGCCATGGAGCAGATACGCAGTATTTT. The chain links TRBV5-1 to TRBJ2-3; D is perhaps TRBD1 (5 bases). V was cut by 4 bases and J by 4 bases, with 13 bases left in between. The CDR3 length is 14 residues. Germline V gene lookup returns CDR1 SGHRS and CDR2 YFSETQ.

With regard to this clonotype: The junction and the germline gene differ at one end; a read error may be behind it. This chain links TRBV30 with TRBJ1-2; D uncertain. Germline CDR1 reads GTSNPN; CDR2 reads SVGIG (reference sequence). CDR3 length: 13 residues. The CDR3 region is CAWSVLSVRGYSF. As DNA, the CDR3 is TGTGCCTGGAGTGTACTGTCCGTCAGAGGCTACAGCTTC.